The TCR beta chain under discussion was sequenced for a study of cytomegalovirus exposure and HLA in healthy donors. Study-wide points: TCR beta V- and J-gene trimming, according to a later analysis, was linked to a missense DCLRE1C variant. An analysis done earlier found most TCR beta V segments productive about 87% or about 30% of the time. A later examination showed that TCR association rates differed by HLA locus, with DRB1 most and HLA-C fewest.

Germline lookup yields CDR1 MNHEY and CDR2 SMNVEV (reference sequence). Trimming cost V 6 bases and J 7 bases, with 18 bases left between them. The CDR3 extends over 14 amino acids. The PCR made use of 60 Vbeta and 13 Jbeta primers. Assay: immunoSEQ multiplex PCR; the TCRdb copy retains only in-frame clones and omits some. Here the sample spans about 100,000 clones, about 80% being singletons. For this clone: Its antigen is undetermined.

V usage is TRBV27 and J usage is TRBJ1-2; no definite D call. Sequenced sample: PBMCs. The source is a female donor in good health and CMV-seropositive. The CDR3 spells CASRAGRFVGGYTF. As DNA, the CDR3 is TGTGCCAGCAGGGCGGGGAGGTTCGTAGGTGGCTACACCTTC.